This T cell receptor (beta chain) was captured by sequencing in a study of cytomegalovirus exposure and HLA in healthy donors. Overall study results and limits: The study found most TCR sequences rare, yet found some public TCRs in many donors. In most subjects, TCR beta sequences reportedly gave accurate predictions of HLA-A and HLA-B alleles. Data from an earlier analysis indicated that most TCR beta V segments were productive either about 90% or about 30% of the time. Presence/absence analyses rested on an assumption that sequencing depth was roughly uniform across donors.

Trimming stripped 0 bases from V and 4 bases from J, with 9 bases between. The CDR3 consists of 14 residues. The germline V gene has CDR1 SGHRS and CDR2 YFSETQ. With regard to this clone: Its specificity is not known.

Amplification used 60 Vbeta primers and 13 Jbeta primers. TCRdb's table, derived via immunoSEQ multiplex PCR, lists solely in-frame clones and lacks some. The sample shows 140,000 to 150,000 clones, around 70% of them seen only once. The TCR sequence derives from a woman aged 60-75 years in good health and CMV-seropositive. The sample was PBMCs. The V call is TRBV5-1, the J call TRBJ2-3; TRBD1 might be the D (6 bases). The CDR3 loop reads CASSLAPGADTQYF. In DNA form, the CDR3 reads TGCGCCAGCAGCTTGGCCCCAGGGGCAGATACGCAGTATTTT.